These 23 T cell receptor beta chains were all obtained from the same sample, sequenced in a study of cytomegalovirus exposure and HLA in healthy donors. TCRdb's copy holds only in-frame clones and misses some; the assay was immunoSEQ multiplex PCR. This table holds tens of thousands of clones, around 96% found once. The sample comprised PBMCs. All receptors come from a woman between 18 and 29 years old in good health and CMV-seronegative.

The chain couples TRBV15 to TRBJ1-2; the D gene is possibly TRBD1 (5 bases). The V and J ends lost 4 bases and 6 bases respectively, with 15 bases between them. The CDR3 consists of 14 residues. Germline CDR1 reads LNHNV; CDR2 reads YYDKDF (reference sequence). The CDR3 nucleotides read TGTGCCACCAGCAATCGGGGGGGTGGTGATGGCTACACCTTC. Protein sequence: CATSNRGGGDGYTF.

The rearrangement joins TRBV11-2 to TRBJ2-1; TRBD2 is a possible D gene (6 bases). CDR1 and CDR2 from the germline V gene are SGHAT and FQNNGV. V was pared by 3 bases and J by 0 bases, with 9 bases between. The length of the CDR3 is 15 residues. As DNA, the CDR3 is TGTGCCAGCAGCTTTGGAGGGAGCTCCTACAATGAGCAGTTCTTC. Translation: CASSFGGSSYNEQFF.

V gene TRBV28 combines with J gene TRBJ2-3; 7 bases agree with TRBD2. V lost 7 bases to trimming and J lost 7 bases; unmatched junction nucleotides: 8. Germline CDR1 reads MDHEN; CDR2 reads SYDVKM. The CDR3 runs to 13 residues. The chain's CDR3 is CASISSGDNTQYF. Here the CDR3 DNA reads TGTGCCAGCATATCTAGCGGCGATAATACGCAGTATTTT.

The chain combines TRBV27 with TRBJ2-7; TRBD1 is a possible D gene (5 bases). V dropped 6 bases and J dropped 5 bases, with 14 bases sitting between them. The CDR3 length is 13 residues. Germline CDR1 is MNHEY and CDR2 is SMNVEV (reference sequence). CDR3 in DNA: TGTGCCAGCAGCAGGACATTTCCCCACGAGCAGTACTTC. It specifies CASSRTFPHEQYF.

In this sample, this clone turned up once. The chain couples TRBV27 to TRBJ1-2, with no clear D. The CDR3 totals 12 residues. V lost 7 bases and J 5 bases, leaving 11 bases between the germline ends. CDR1 and CDR2 from the germline V gene are MNHEY and SMNVEV (reference sequence). The CDR3 is CASKSAVYGYTF. CDR3 in DNA: TGTGCCAGCAAAAGTGCGGTGTATGGCTACACCTTC.

This chain joins TRBV6-6 and TRBJ1-3; tentatively, D is TRBD1 (6 bases). The CDR3 contains 15 residues. Germline V lookup: CDR1 MNHNY, CDR2 SVGAGI (reference sequence). V dropped 4 bases and J dropped 4 bases, with 14 bases sitting between them. The DNA of the CDR3 is TGTGCCAGCAGTTCCCGCCAGGGGACCGGAAACACCATATATTTT. The encoded protein is CASSSRQGTGNTIYF.

The chain is built from TRBV7-6 and TRBJ1-2; 9 bases are shared with TRBD1. V shed 5 bases and J 6 bases; nucleotides not matched to a gene: 10. The germline V gene has CDR1 SGHVS and CDR2 FNYEAQ. There are 15 residues in the CDR3. CDR3 sequence reads: CASSPWTGAGDGYTF. CDR3 DNA sequence: TGTGCCAGCAGCCCTTGGACAGGGGCAGGGGATGGCTACACCTTC.

The chain uses TRBV7-2 and TRBJ2-4, with TRBD1 matching 11 bases. This CDR3 spans 17 amino acids. CDR1 and CDR2 from the germline V gene are SGHTA and FQGNSA. V lost 5 bases and J lost 9; bases outside the gene matches: 15. The CDR3 here is CASSTSSADRGRGIQYF. The CDR3 DNA reads TGTGCCAGCAGCACGTCCTCTGCGGACAGGGGGCGAGGCATTCAGTACTTC.

CDR3 residues: CASSYPLAGGGEQYF. The CDR3 DNA reads TGTGCCAGCAGTTACCCACTAGCGGGTGGGGGCGAGCAGTACTTC. The chain combines TRBV6-6 with TRBJ2-7; 9 nucleotides match TRBD2. Germline trimming cut 2 bases from V and 6 bases from J; bases unmatched to any gene: 8. From germline, CDR1 is MNHNY and CDR2 SVGAGI (reference sequence). This CDR3 contains 15 residues.

The chain uses TRBV5-8 and TRBJ2-7, with D unresolved. Germline loops: CDR1 SGHTS, CDR2 YDEGEE. The CDR3 covers 11 residues. The ends were cut back, 1 base at V and 6 bases at J, with 5 bases in the middle. CDR3 amino acids: CASSLYREQYF. The CDR3 coding sequence is TGTGCCAGCAGCTTGTATCGCGAGCAGTACTTC.

This clone was detected once. The chain links TRBV5-6 to TRBJ2-2; TRBD2 is a possible D gene (6 bases). The CDR3 covers 16 residues. Trimming stripped 0 bases from V and 0 bases from J, with 9 bases between. The V gene's germline CDR1 is SGHDT and CDR2 YYEEEE. The CDR3 is CASSLVGGPNTGELFF. As DNA, the CDR3 is TGTGCCAGCAGCTTGGTCGGGGGTCCGAACACCGGGGAGCTGTTTTTT.

The chain recombines TRBV7-2 with TRBJ2-1, with TRBD1 as a possible D gene (6 bases). The CDR3 runs 14 residues. In germline, CDR1 is SGHTA, CDR2 FQGNSA. V was trimmed by 8 bases and J by 6 bases, leaving 17 bases between them. The CDR3 sequence is CASCTGLFPNEQFF. CDR3 coding DNA: TGTGCCAGCTGCACAGGGTTATTTCCCAATGAGCAGTTCTTC.

The rearrangement uses TRBV4-1 and TRBJ2-6; TRBD2 aligns across 10 bases. Per the germline V gene, CDR1 is MGHRA and CDR2 is YSYEKL. The CDR3 runs 19 residues. J gave up 4 bases and V 2 bases, and 11 bases lay outside the gene matches. The CDR3 DNA follows: TGCGCCAGCAGCCAACCCTTAGCGGGAGGCCCCGGAGGGGCCAACGTCCTGACTTTC. Its protein is CASSQPLAGGPGGANVLTF.

This rearrangement joins TRBV9 to TRBJ1-6, with 8 bases matching TRBD1. Germline V gene data show CDR1 as SGDLS and CDR2 as YYNGEE. J gave up 11 bases and V 3 bases, and 4 bases lay outside the gene matches. The CDR3 runs to 13 residues. CDR3 sequence: CASSAVQGAPLHF. CDR3 bases: TGTGCCAGCAGCGCAGTACAGGGGGCACCCCTCCACTTT.

The rearrangement joins TRBV2 to TRBJ1-1, with D possibly TRBD1 on 6 matching bases. The CDR3 has 14 residues. Germline-derived CDR1 and CDR2 are SNHLY and FYNNEI. Trimming took off 6 bases at V and 8 bases at J, with 19 bases between the two ends. The CDR3 protein is CASSLDRRFSEAFF. The CDR3 bases are TGTGCCAGCAGCTTAGACAGGCGATTTTCCGAAGCTTTCTTT.

The V gene is TRBV6-5, the J gene TRBJ2-7, with D perhaps TRBD2 (5 bases). Deletions cut 4 bases from V and 2 bases from J, with 9 bases between. Per the germline V gene, CDR1 is MNHEY and CDR2 is SVGAGI. This CDR3 spans 13 amino acids. In nucleotides, the CDR3 is TGTGCCAGCAGTTTCCCGGGGACCTACGAGCAGTACTTC. This encodes CASSFPGTYEQYF.

The genes are TRBV2 and TRBJ2-5, with a weak D call TRBD1 (5 bases). Trimming took 6 bases from V and 5 from J, leaving 7 bases between them. This CDR3 contains 11 residues. CDR1 is SNHLY, CDR2 FYNNEI, per germline. As DNA, the CDR3 is TGTGCCAGCAGGCAGGGTGAGACCCAGTACTTC. It specifies CASRQGETQYF.

The chain has TRBV9 and TRBJ2-5; D uncertain. The V gene's germline CDR1 is SGDLS and CDR2 YYNGEE. The CDR3 runs to 14 residues. Trimming stripped 0 bases from V and 4 bases from J, with 10 bases between. DNA for the CDR3: TGTGCCAGCAGCGTAGAGTCTAGTAGAGAGACCCAGTACTTC. Translation gives CASSVESSRETQYF.

V and J are TRBV2 and TRBJ2-5; tentatively, D is TRBD2 (5 bases). Germline CDR1 and CDR2: SNHLY and FYNNEI. The length of the CDR3 is 13 residues. V lost 6 bases to trimming and J lost 5 bases, with 13 bases between them. The CDR3 sequence is CASSARTGETQYF. CDR3 bases: TGTGCCAGCAGCGCTCGGACTGGGGAGACCCAGTACTTC.

V usage is TRBV7-8 and J usage is TRBJ2-7, with 7 bases fitting TRBD1. In germline, CDR1 is SGHVS, CDR2 FQNEAQ. This CDR3 contains 16 residues. V gave up 4 bases and J gave up 3 bases; unmatched junction bases: 12. CDR3 nucleotide sequence: TGTGCCAGCAGCTCAGACAATGGACAGGACCGCTACGAGCAGTACTTC. This sequence encodes CASSSDNGQDRYEQYF.

In DNA form, the CDR3 reads TGCGCCAGCAGCTTCAGGGGGCGCGGAAACACCGGGGAGCTGTTTTTT. This gives the protein CASSFRGRGNTGELFF. The chain joins TRBV5-1 to TRBJ2-2, with TRBD1 matching 8 bases. The trim removed 2 bases at V and 2 bases at J, leaving 5 bases unmatched. The CDR3 has 16 residues. Germline CDR1 reads SGHRS; CDR2 reads YFSETQ.

A single count supports this clone. The chain couples TRBV30 to TRBJ2-1; the match to TRBD2 covers 10 bases. The J segment lost 6 bases and the V segment lost 2 bases, leaving 7 bases of the junction unmatched. The CDR3 totals 15 residues. The germline CDR1 and CDR2 sequences are GTSNPN and SVGIG (reference sequence). The DNA of the CDR3 is TGTGCCTGGAGTAGGTGGCTAGCGGGAGTCAATGAGCAGTTCTTC. Protein sequence: CAWSRWLAGVNEQFF.

This clone has a handful of counts. This rearrangement joins TRBV27 to TRBJ1-2; D is unresolved. The germline V and J ends were trimmed by 2 bases and 7 bases, with 11 bases remaining between them. CDR1 is MNHEY and CDR2 is SMNVEV in the germline V gene (reference sequence). This CDR3 has 13 amino acids. CDR3 in DNA: TGTGCCAGCAGTTTAACCCCCGCGGCTGGCTACACCTTC. Protein product: CASSLTPAAGYTF.